Detailed here is one TCR beta chain. This specimen comes from a study of blood T cell repertoires in COVID-19. At the level of the study: Some COVID-19 samples were acute and others convalescent; all came from the United States, Italy and Spain. PBMCs, B-cell-depleted T cells, or T cells provided the cDNA or gDNA that made up the material.

In the study's own analysis: Reference gene primer amplification gave nucleated cell count estimates. Only in-frame clones appear in the TCRdb table, and some are missing; sequencing was by immunoSEQ multiplex PCR. D and trimming come from the DNA, and the V and J calls and clone size come from that table. The sample holds around 56,000 clones, around 82% seen once. Germline CDR1 reads SGHNT; CDR2 reads YYREEE (reference sequence). Trimming stripped 1 base from V and 4 bases from J, with 12 bases between. The CDR3 runs to 14 residues. This TCR came from a man aged 60 to 75 with acute or convalescent COVID-19. Sequenced sample: peripheral blood. The rearrangement links TRBV5-4 to TRBJ2-7; weak D call: TRBD1 (7 bases). The CDR3 loop reads CASSLQGGAYEQYF. The CDR3 DNA reads TGTGCCAGCAGCTTGCAGGGGGGCGCATACGAGCAGTACTTC.